What follows describes a single T cell receptor (beta chain). Germline V gene lookup returns CDR1 MNHNS and CDR2 SASEGT. V trimming: 6 bases; J trimming: 3 bases; junction bases outside the gene matches: 9. This CDR3 has 15 amino acids. The data were taken from a study of technical replicates of blood from a few donors. The table came from immunoSEQ multiplex PCR; TCRdb's copy has only in-frame clones and leaves some out. This repertoire shows just over 15,000 clones, 80% to 90% found once; its top ten account for approximately 13%. The V gene is TRBV6-1, the J gene TRBJ1-2, with 8 bases fitting TRBD1. The sequence was obtained from a human donor in good health. Sample: PBMCs. The CDR3 here is CASSPDRDQYYGYTF. The CDR3 DNA follows: TGTGCCAGCAGCCCGGACAGGGATCAATACTATGGCTACACCTTC.